This T cell receptor beta chain was found in a study of blood T cells in healthy people across ages (dated by TCRdb to 2015 to 2017). Describing the broader study: Template switching captured roughly one uniquely barcoded TCR beta cDNA molecule per two T cells in model experiments. The donors were split into four age groups: young (average around 15 years), middle-aged (over 35), aged (about 62) and long-lived (over 80). The study measured age-related changes in TCR beta repertoire diversity using deep sequencing normalized with unique cDNA molecular identifiers. To avoid experimental bias, donors of different ages were randomly spread across the sequencing lanes. The study analyzed two additional independent replicas of 1 million unique cDNA reads from the same blood draw for two donors, one aged 18 to 30 and one aged 80 or older. Results and caveats for the whole study, not just this receptor: Observed TCR beta diversity correlated strongly with the percentage of naive T cells measured by flow cytometry. Observed TCR beta diversity per million T cells fell roughly linearly with age, and a significant reduction was already apparent by age about 38. Estimates of total diversity from one million sequenced T cells were regarded as lower bounds and underestimates. Since profiling was done on bulk unsorted PBMCs, naive and antigen-experienced compartments could not be conclusively compared. Because the CMV infection status of the donors was unknown, age-related changes in expanded clonotypes may potentially have been confounded. Compared with the aged group, the long-lived group had more naive CD4+ T cells, fewer expanded clones and increased TCR diversity, a pattern suggesting age selection.

The 39 donors, aged about 6 to 100 years, were systemically healthy Caucasian individuals from Russia. Around 10 milliliters of peripheral blood were drawn from each donor into EDTA-treated Vacutainer tubes. Ficoll-Paque density-gradient centrifugation was used to isolate PBMCs, with at least 7 million per sample. Trizol reagent was used to extract total RNA from PBMCs, with at least 6 micrograms per sample. For every donor, flow cytometry on a PBMC aliquot measured the percentage of naive CD45RAhigh/CD27high T cells. The table lists this clonotype with a few counts. It lacks a known antigen. One base away there is no much larger clone; base qualities are not given. Spanning cysteine to phenylalanine, the CDR3 consists of 15 amino acids. The DNA shown is the 45-base CDR3, in frame from base 1. Trimming removed 6 bases from V and 0 bases from J, leaving 9 bases between the germline ends. For CDR1 and CDR2, the germline V gene lists LGHNT and FRNRAP.

Receptors were amplified or captured by 5' RACE. Sequencing took place on an Illumina HiSeq 2500. A second PCR of about 6 to 12 cycles was run with a J-beta primer mix and a sample-barcoded 5' primer. A unique molecular identifier was introduced onto each TCR beta cDNA molecule by a template-switch 5' adaptor carrying 12 random nucleotides. At least 2.5 million CDR3-containing paired-end reads were obtained from each sample. The Mint cDNA synthesis kit, primed by a TRBC-specific oligonucleotide, was used to synthesize first-strand cDNA from all RNA. Following uracil-DNA glycosylase treatment, a first 18-cycle PCR with universal primers M1SS and BC2_uni_R was performed on all cDNA. The paper's data handling went like this. Each sample was normalized by randomly selecting 1 million high-quality reads, each carrying a distinct molecular identifier. Instead of being binned into consensus sequences, reads that shared molecular identifiers were thrown out. CDR3 identification, clonotype clustering and error correction used MiTCR with a Q25 quality threshold and the strictest error-elimination algorithm. A nonparametric unseen species model using Euler transformation provided a lower-bound estimate of total TCR beta diversity. The public reads were reanalyzed by TCRdb: fastp trimming at Q25, MiXCR alignment, in-frame beta chains only. Entries are consolidated by CDR3 protein sequence, retaining the most common genes and DNA. It is TCRdb's table, rather than the study itself, that gives the V and J calls and clone size. A total of hundreds of thousands of distinct CDR3 sequences appear in this sample, around two fifths of them only once. The ten largest account for roughly 18% of the sample.

This clonotype was sampled from a man in his sixties in good health. The specimen sequenced was blood. The chain employs TRBV12-5 and TRBJ2-6, with the D gene tentatively TRBD1 or TRBD2, based on 5 matching bases in each. At the DNA level, the sequence is TGTGCTAGTGGGGGACGGAGCTCTGGGGCCAACGTCCTGACTTTC. This sequence encodes CASGGRSSGANVLTF.